What follows are 3 T cell receptor beta chains derived from one specimen sequenced in a study of shared clonotypes between healthy human individuals. TCRdb's table, derived via immunoSEQ multiplex PCR, lists solely in-frame clones and lacks some. The table shows fewer than 350,000 clones, with 87% occurring only once. The sample was memory CD8+ T cells sorted from blood. Subset denoted: CD45RO+ cells pooled with CCR7-negative TemRA cells. The receptors stem from a young man in good health.

The rearrangement uses TRBV4-3 and TRBJ2-7, with 7 bases aligning to TRBD1. Germline V gene data show CDR1 as LGHNA and CDR2 as YSLEER. The CDR3 has 15 residues. V was pared by 1 base and J by 2 bases, with 5 bases of the junction left unmatched. The CDR3 nucleotides are TGCGCCAGCAGCCAAGGTGGGGACAGTACCTACGAGCAGTACTTC. It is translated as CASSQGGDSTYEQYF.

The chain carries TRBV18 and TRBJ2-4; perhaps D is TRBD1 or TRBD2 (5 bases each). Germline CDR1 reads KGHSH; CDR2 reads LQKENI. The CDR3 has 16 residues. With 2 bases removed from V and 3 bases from J, the gap between germline ends came to 14 bases. The CDR3 reads CASSPGTGEGKNIQYF. CDR3 coding DNA: TGTGCCAGCTCACCAGGGACCGGGGAAGGCAAAAACATTCAGTACTTC.

The chain is built from TRBV27 and TRBJ1-3; D is possibly TRBD1 (5 bases). CDR3 size: 15 residues. Germline V CDR1 and CDR2: MNHEY, SMNVEV (reference sequence). The V gene lost 6 bases and the J gene lost 0 bases, with 12 bases spanning the gap. CDR3 protein: CASSSTASSGNTIYF. The CDR3 DNA is TGTGCCAGCAGCTCGACAGCAAGCTCTGGAAACACCATATATTTT.